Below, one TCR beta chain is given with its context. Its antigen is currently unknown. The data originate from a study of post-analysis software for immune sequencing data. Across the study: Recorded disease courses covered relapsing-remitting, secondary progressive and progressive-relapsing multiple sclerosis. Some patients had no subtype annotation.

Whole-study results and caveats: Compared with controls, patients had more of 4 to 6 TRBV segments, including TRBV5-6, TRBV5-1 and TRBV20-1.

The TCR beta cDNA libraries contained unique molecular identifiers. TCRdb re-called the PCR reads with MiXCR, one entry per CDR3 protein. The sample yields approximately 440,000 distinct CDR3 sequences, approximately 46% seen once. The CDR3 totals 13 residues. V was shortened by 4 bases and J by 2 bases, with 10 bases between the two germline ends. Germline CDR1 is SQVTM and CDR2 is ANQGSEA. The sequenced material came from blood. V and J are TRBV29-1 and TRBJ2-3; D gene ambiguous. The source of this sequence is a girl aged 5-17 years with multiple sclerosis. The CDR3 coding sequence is TGCAGCGTTGGATCCATCCTCACAGATACGCAGTATTTT. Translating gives CSVGSILTDTQYF.